The clone carrying this T cell receptor (beta chain) was seen once. Clones were sequenced by immunoSEQ multiplex PCR, and TCRdb holds only the in-frame ones, with some missing. The sample lists around 250,000 clones, over 75% seen once, with around 16% in the top ten. The data were obtained in a study of blood T cell repertoires in COVID-19. CDR1 MGHRA and CDR2 YSYEKL come from the germline V gene. V was clipped by 4 bases and J by 7 bases; unmatched bases: 9. This CDR3 spans 14 amino acids. The sequenced sample consisted of PBMCs or T cells enriched from blood (not recorded which). This clonotype originated in a man between 18 and 29 years old who had recovered from COVID-19. The V and J genes are TRBV4-1 and TRBJ2-7; TRBD1 agrees at 8 bases. The CDR3 bases are TGCGCCAGCAGCCCAATAGACAGGGGCGGGGAGCAGTACTTC. Protein: CASSPIDRGGEQYF.